The clone carrying this T cell receptor (beta chain) has more than one count but fewer than ten. The target antigen is unknown. cDNA serving as the sequencing template came from extracted, reverse transcribed RNA. The repertoire was sequenced with immunoSEQ multiplex PCR; TCRdb's copy has only in-frame clones and lacks some. This table holds some 220,000 clones, 50% to 70% found once. The data are from a study of CD8+ T cells in alopecia areata. Study in general: Patients received oral tofacitinib, 5 to 10 mg twice daily, for moderate-to-severe alopecia areata. General observations from the study: Clonality was higher in lesional than normal scalp, especially in alopecia totalis/universalis. Scalp clonality and expanded CD8+ clones among the top 100 were significantly decreased by tofacitinib.

Sample treatment: oral pan-JAK inhibitor, 5-10 mg twice daily. The sequencing here drew on CD4+ T cells sorted from blood, taken at week 4, from a patient treated with tofacitinib. This TCR was recovered from a human donor with alopecia areata.

CDR3 DNA sequence: TGTGCCAGCAGCTTCGGGGGAGAGGTCTATGGCTACACCTTC. Amino acid sequence: CASSFGGEVYGYTF. The genes are TRBV7-2 and TRBJ1-2; tentatively, D is TRBD1 (5 bases). Trimming removed 3 bases from V and 4 bases from J, with 12 bases in between. This CDR3 region has 14 residues. The germline gives CDR1 SGHTA, CDR2 FQGNSA.